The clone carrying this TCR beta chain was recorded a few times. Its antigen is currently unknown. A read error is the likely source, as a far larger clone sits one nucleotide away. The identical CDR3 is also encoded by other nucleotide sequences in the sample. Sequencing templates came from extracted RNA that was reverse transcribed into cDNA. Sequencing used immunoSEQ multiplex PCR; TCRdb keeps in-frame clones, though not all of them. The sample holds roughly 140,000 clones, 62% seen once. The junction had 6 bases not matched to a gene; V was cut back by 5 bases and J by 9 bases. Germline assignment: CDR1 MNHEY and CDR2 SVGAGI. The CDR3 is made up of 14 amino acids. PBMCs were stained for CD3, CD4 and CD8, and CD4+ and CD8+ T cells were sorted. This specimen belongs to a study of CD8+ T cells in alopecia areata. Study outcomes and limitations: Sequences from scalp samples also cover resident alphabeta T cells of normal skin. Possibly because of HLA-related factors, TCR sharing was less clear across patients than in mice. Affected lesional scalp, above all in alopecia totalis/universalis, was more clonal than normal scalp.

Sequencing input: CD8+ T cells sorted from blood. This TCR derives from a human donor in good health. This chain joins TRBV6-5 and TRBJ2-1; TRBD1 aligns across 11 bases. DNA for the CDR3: TGTGCCAGCAGTGAGACCGGGACAGGGGGTGAGCAGTTCTTC. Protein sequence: CASSETGTGGEQFF.